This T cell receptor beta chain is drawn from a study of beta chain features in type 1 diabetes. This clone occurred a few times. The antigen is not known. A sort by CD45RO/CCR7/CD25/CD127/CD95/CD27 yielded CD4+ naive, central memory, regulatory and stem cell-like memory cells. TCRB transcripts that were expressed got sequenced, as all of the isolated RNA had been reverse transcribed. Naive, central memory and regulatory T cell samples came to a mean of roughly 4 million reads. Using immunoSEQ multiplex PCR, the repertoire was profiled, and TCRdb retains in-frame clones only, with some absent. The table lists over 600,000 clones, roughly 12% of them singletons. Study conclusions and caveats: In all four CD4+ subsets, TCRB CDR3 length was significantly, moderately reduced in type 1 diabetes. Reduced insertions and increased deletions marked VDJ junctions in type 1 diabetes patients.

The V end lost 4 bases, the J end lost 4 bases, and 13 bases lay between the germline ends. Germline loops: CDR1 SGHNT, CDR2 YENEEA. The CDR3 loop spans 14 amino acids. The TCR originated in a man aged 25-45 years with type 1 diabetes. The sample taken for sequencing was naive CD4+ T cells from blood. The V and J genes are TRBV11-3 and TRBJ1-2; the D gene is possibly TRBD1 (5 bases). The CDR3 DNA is TGTGCCAGCAGCTACGCAGGGTCTAGCTATGGCTACACCTTC. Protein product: CASSYAGSSYGYTF.